This TCR beta chain was captured in a study of shared clonotypes between healthy human individuals. V was pared by 3 bases and J by 0 bases, with 14 bases between. The CDR3 consists of 16 residues. In germline, CDR1 is KGHSH, CDR2 LQKENI. The data were produced by immunoSEQ multiplex PCR, yet TCRdb's version contains in-frame clones alone and is incomplete. The sample lists under 1,900,000 clones; around 98.5% were seen once. The TCR sequence derives from a man younger than 40 in good health. The V gene is TRBV18, the J gene TRBJ1-1, with D maybe TRBD1 (5 bases). The source material was naive CD4+ T cells sorted from blood. Subset described: CD45RA+ positively selected. The CDR3 region is CASSPIGGTVNTEAFF. The CDR3 region has the DNA TGTGCCAGCTCACCTATTGGTGGGACGGTGAACACTGAAGCTTTCTTT.